Below, 27 T cell receptor beta chains from the same sample are listed, as sequenced in a study of cytomegalovirus exposure and HLA in healthy donors. PCR was performed using 60 Vbeta and 13 Jbeta primers. Clones were read by immunoSEQ multiplex PCR, and TCRdb kept only the in-frame ones, dropping some. The data include 130,000 to 150,000 clones; the top ten clones carry 2% to 3%. The specimen was PBMCs. The receptors come from a man in his forties in good health and CMV-seronegative.

V usage is TRBV7-2 and J usage is TRBJ1-1, with TRBD1 matching 7 bases. With 7 bases clipped from V and 5 bases from J, the junction kept 7 bases outside the gene matches. CDR1 and CDR2 from the germline V gene are SGHTA and FQGNSA. The CDR3 has 13 residues. The CDR3 DNA follows: TGTGCCAGCACCCGTGACAGGGTAACTGAAGCTTTCTTT. This gives the protein CASTRDRVTEAFF.

The chain links TRBV5-1 to TRBJ2-1; weak D call: TRBD1 (5 bases). Trimming stripped 3 bases from V and 6 bases from J, with 13 bases between. This CDR3 has 14 amino acids. The germline V gene has CDR1 SGHRS and CDR2 YFSETQ. This CDR3 reads CASSSDSRGNEQFF. CDR3 nucleotides: TGCGCCAGCAGCTCAGACAGTAGAGGCAATGAGCAGTTCTTC. Variable domain in full (rest from reference TRBV5-1 and TRBJ2-1): KAGVTQTPRYLIKTRGQQVTLSCSPISGHRSVSWYQQTPGQGLQFLFEYFSETQRNKGNFPGRFSGRQFSNSRSEMNVSTLELGDSALYLCASSSDSRGNEQFFGPGTRLTVL.

This sequence joins TRBV5-1 and TRBJ2-3; perhaps TRBD1 as D (6 bases). The V and J ends lost 4 bases and 6 bases respectively, with 15 bases between them. Looked up from germline, CDR1 is SGHRS and CDR2 is YFSETQ. The CDR3 runs 14 residues. CDR3 protein: CASSPGTILDTQYF. In nucleotides, the CDR3 is TGCGCCAGCAGCCCCGGGACAATCTTGGATACGCAGTATTTT.

V gene TRBV5-1 combines with J gene TRBJ1-3, with D possibly matching TRBD1 (5 bases). Germline V gene sequence: CDR1 SGHRS, CDR2 YFSETQ. This CDR3 comprises 16 residues. The ends were cut back, 1 base at V and 0 bases at J, with 11 bases in the middle. Here the CDR3 reads CASSLSAGISGNTIYF. The CDR3 DNA sequence: TGCGCCAGCAGCTTGTCTGCAGGGATCTCTGGAAACACCATATATTTT.

Worth noting for this clone: Additional DNA sequences in this sample encode the identical CDR3. V gene TRBV9 combines with J gene TRBJ1-6; a possible D gene is TRBD1 (5 bases). Germline CDR1 reads SGDLS; CDR2 reads YYNGEE. V lost 0 bases to trimming and J lost 4 bases, with 11 bases between them. CDR3 length: 16 residues. The CDR3 nucleotides read TGTGCCAGCAGCGTAGGCAGCGGGGGATATAATTCACCCCTCCACTTT. Amino acids: CASSVGSGGYNSPLHF.

The chain links TRBV28 to TRBJ1-2; 7 nucleotides line up with TRBD1. The V segment lost 1 base and the J segment 8 bases; nucleotides outside the gene matches: 1. This CDR3 contains 12 residues. Germline loops: CDR1 MDHEN, CDR2 SYDVKM. The CDR3 DNA sequence: TGTGCCAGCAGTTTATTGGACAGGGGCTACACCTTC. It is translated as CASSLLDRGYTF.

V is TRBV11-2 and J is TRBJ2-1; tentative D call: TRBD1 (6 bases). This CDR3 comprises 15 residues. CDR1 is SGHAT, CDR2 FQNNGV, per germline. The V end lost 5 bases, the J end lost 0 bases, and 11 bases lay between the germline ends. CDR3 sequence: CASSITGSSYNEQFF. In nucleotides, the CDR3 is TGTGCCAGCAGCATTACAGGGAGCTCCTACAATGAGCAGTTCTTC.

This chain uses TRBV18 with TRBJ2-3, with 8 bases fitting TRBD2. The germline V gene encodes CDR1 KGHSH and CDR2 LQKENI. V shed 4 bases, J shed 3 bases, and the junction held 3 bases outside the gene matches. This CDR3 spans 14 amino acids. CDR3 sequence reads: CASSRAGATDTQYF. As DNA, the CDR3 is TGTGCCAGCTCACGAGCGGGGGCTACAGATACGCAGTATTTT.

Comment on this clone: In the same sample, other DNA sequences code for this CDR3. The chain couples TRBV6-6 to TRBJ2-6; D is possibly TRBD1 (5 bases). This CDR3 region has 16 residues. Germline CDR1 reads MNHNY; CDR2 reads SVGAGI (reference sequence). Trimming shortened V by 7 bases and J by 0 bases, and 13 bases separated the two germline ends. CDR3 coding DNA: TGTGCCAGCAAAACAGGTCTACCCTCTGGGGCCAACGTCCTGACTTTC. Amino acids: CASKTGLPSGANVLTF.

The chain uses TRBV5-1 and TRBJ1-2; 10 bases line up with TRBD1. The trim removed 2 bases at V and 6 bases at J, leaving 4 bases unmatched. From germline, CDR1 is SGHRS and CDR2 YFSETQ. The CDR3 contains 14 residues. Here the CDR3 reads CASSFEGQGNGYTF. The CDR3 nucleotides read TGCGCCAGCAGCTTCGAGGGACAGGGGAATGGCTACACCTTC.

The chain combines TRBV4-3 with TRBJ2-7; 10 nucleotides line up with TRBD1. The V gene end was trimmed by 3 bases and the J gene end by 8 bases; junction bases not matched to a gene: 13. Germline CDR1 reads LGHNA; CDR2 reads YSLEER. The CDR3 covers 16 residues. The CDR3 DNA is TGCGCCAGCAGCCAGGGGCTCGGGACAGGGGATTTACAGCAGTACTTC. It translates to CASSQGLGTGDLQQYF.

V gene TRBV11-2 combines with J gene TRBJ2-5; D remains ambiguous. V lost 5 bases, J lost 2 bases, and 6 bases lay in between. Per the germline V gene, CDR1 is SGHAT and CDR2 is FQNNGV. This CDR3 is built from 12 residues. CDR3 residues: CASSRTQETQYF. The CDR3, as DNA: TGTGCCAGCAGCCGTACTCAAGAGACCCAGTACTTC.

The gene calls are TRBV10-3 and TRBJ1-1; D is possibly TRBD1 (6 bases). V lost 8 bases, J lost 7 bases, and 17 bases lay in between. The germline V gene encodes CDR1 ENHRY and CDR2 SYGVKD. CDR3 length: 13 amino acids. The CDR3 DNA is TGTGCCATCGCTGATCCAGCCAGGGGTGAAGCTTTCTTT. Translation gives CAIADPARGEAFF.

The chain couples TRBV7-3 to TRBJ2-3; 13 bases map to TRBD2. The CDR3 runs 22 residues. CDR1 is SGHTA and CDR2 is FQGTGA in the germline V gene. J lost 0 bases, V lost 1 base, and 16 bases had no gene match. CDR3 region: CASSLKPRTSGGPKSSTDTQYF. In DNA form, the CDR3 reads TGTGCCAGCAGCTTAAAACCCCGGACTAGCGGGGGACCCAAATCTAGCACAGATACGCAGTATTTT.

V and J are TRBV19 and TRBJ2-1, with a tentative D call TRBD2 (6 bases). V shed 6 bases and J shed 7 bases, with 13 bases lying between them. The CDR3 runs to 13 residues. The germline V gene encodes CDR1 LNHDA and CDR2 SQIVND (reference sequence). CDR3 residues: CASRAATRNEQFF. The CDR3 coding sequence is TGTGCCAGTAGGGCAGCGACTAGAAATGAGCAGTTCTTC.

The rearrangement links TRBV7-7 to TRBJ2-7; a weak D match, TRBD2 (6 bases). Per the germline V gene, CDR1 is SSHAT and CDR2 is FNYEAQ (reference sequence). The CDR3 has 17 residues. The V end was cut by 5 bases, the J end by 2 bases, with 22 bases between. CDR3 loop: CASSKLPFPAGTYEQYF. CDR3 bases: TGTGCCAGCAGCAAATTACCATTCCCGGCGGGGACCTACGAGCAGTACTTC.

This chain connects TRBV2 to TRBJ2-4, with 14 positions matching TRBD2. The CDR3 consists of 16 residues. CDR1 and CDR2 (germline): SNHLY, FYNNEI. Trimming removed 7 bases from V and 6 bases from J; junction bases left unmatched: 8. CDR3 sequence: CASTGGLAGGGNIQYF. The CDR3 DNA reads TGTGCCAGCACTGGCGGACTAGCGGGGGGCGGAAACATTCAGTACTTC.

CDR3 bases: TGTGCCAGCAGTGCCCAGGGGCGAAACATTCAGTACTTC. This codes for CASSAQGRNIQYF. The V and J genes are TRBV2 and TRBJ2-4; possible D gene TRBD1, 6 bases. Per germline, CDR1 SNHLY and CDR2 FYNNEI. The CDR3 has 13 amino acids. With 4 bases removed from V and 6 bases from J, the gap between germline ends came to 10 bases.

This chain connects TRBV15 to TRBJ2-3; a possible D gene is TRBD2 (6 bases). Per germline, CDR1 LNHNV and CDR2 YYDKDF (reference sequence). Trimming removed 8 bases from V and 0 bases from J, with 6 bases in between. The CDR3 runs to 12 residues. The CDR3 spells CATGGSTDTQYF. The CDR3 DNA is TGTGCCACCGGAGGGAGCACAGATACGCAGTATTTT. Variable domain in full (rest from reference TRBV15 and TRBJ2-3): DAMVIQNPRYQVTQFGKPVTLSCSQTLNHNVMYWYQQKSSQAPKLLFHYYDKDFNNEADTPDNFQSRRPNTSFCFLDIRSPGLGDTAMYLCATGGSTDTQYFGPGTRLTVL.

The chain combines TRBV9 with TRBJ2-2; TRBD2 aligns across 10 bases. The CDR3 extends over 16 amino acids. Germline V lookup: CDR1 SGDLS, CDR2 YYNGEE. V lost 0 bases and J lost 6; bases outside the gene matches: 5. CDR3 region: CASSVAPAGGPGELFF. CDR3 bases: TGTGCCAGCAGCGTAGCTCCAGCGGGGGGGCCCGGGGAGCTGTTTTTT.

The chain couples TRBV5-1 to TRBJ1-2, with 8 bases identical to TRBD1. With 7 bases clipped from V and 6 bases from J, the junction kept 14 bases outside the gene matches. Per the germline V gene, CDR1 is SGHRS and CDR2 is YFSETQ. The CDR3 runs to 15 residues. The CDR3 sequence: CASYLLGQGSDGYTF. The CDR3 DNA is TGCGCCAGCTACCTTCTCGGACAGGGATCGGATGGCTACACCTTC.

The chain carries TRBV2 and TRBJ2-4, with D perhaps matching TRBD1 (6 bases). V lost 1 base, J lost 1 base, and 11 bases lay in between. The CDR3 is made up of 16 amino acids. The germline gives CDR1 SNHLY, CDR2 FYNNEI. DNA for the CDR3: TGTGCCAGCAGTGAAGGTGCAGGGGCCGCCAAAAACATTCAGTACTTC. Translating gives CASSEGAGAAKNIQYF.

The J gene is TRBJ2-7, the V gene TRBV29-1, with 9 bases fitting TRBD1. CDR1 is SQVTM, CDR2 ANQGSEA, per germline. CDR3 size: 13 residues. V lost 6 bases, J lost 0 bases, and 3 bases stayed unmatched. The CDR3, as DNA: TGCAGCGTCGGGGACAGGGACTCCTACGAGCAGTACTTC. Translating it yields CSVGDRDSYEQYF.

CDR3 DNA sequence: TGTGCCAGCAGCCCGCAGGGAGGGGTCACTGAAGCTTTCTTT. Protein: CASSPQGGVTEAFF. The chain joins TRBV11-1 to TRBJ1-1; possible D gene TRBD1, 5 bases. CDR3 length equals 14 residues. Per germline, CDR1 SGHAT and CDR2 FQDESV (reference sequence). V was clipped by 5 bases and J by 4 bases, with 14 bases between them.

V is TRBV5-1 and J is TRBJ2-1; 9 positions agree with TRBD2. The CDR3 has 16 amino acids. Germline loops: CDR1 SGHRS, CDR2 YFSETQ. Germline trimming cut 1 base from V and 4 bases from J; bases unmatched to any gene: 6. The CDR3 loop reads CASSLMISGGYNEQFF. CDR3 DNA: TGCGCCAGCAGCTTGATGATTAGCGGGGGATACAATGAGCAGTTCTTC.

The CDR3 protein is CAISEMSFSTDTQYF. The CDR3 nucleotides are TGTGCCATCAGTGAGATGAGCTTCAGCACAGATACGCAGTATTTT. This rearrangement joins TRBV10-3 to TRBJ2-3, with D unresolved. Germline CDR1 is ENHRY and CDR2 is SYGVKD. This CDR3 spans 15 amino acids. V lost 2 bases and J 0 bases, leaving 9 bases between the germline ends.

The gene calls are TRBV7-3 and TRBJ1-1, with a possible D match to TRBD1 (6 bases). CDR1 and CDR2 from the germline V gene are SGHTA and FQGTGA. Trimming took off 5 bases at V and 7 bases at J, with 11 bases between the two ends. This CDR3 comprises 12 residues. CDR3 in amino acids: CASSPDSVEAFF. The CDR3 DNA reads as TGTGCCAGCAGCCCGGACAGTGTTGAAGCTTTCTTT.